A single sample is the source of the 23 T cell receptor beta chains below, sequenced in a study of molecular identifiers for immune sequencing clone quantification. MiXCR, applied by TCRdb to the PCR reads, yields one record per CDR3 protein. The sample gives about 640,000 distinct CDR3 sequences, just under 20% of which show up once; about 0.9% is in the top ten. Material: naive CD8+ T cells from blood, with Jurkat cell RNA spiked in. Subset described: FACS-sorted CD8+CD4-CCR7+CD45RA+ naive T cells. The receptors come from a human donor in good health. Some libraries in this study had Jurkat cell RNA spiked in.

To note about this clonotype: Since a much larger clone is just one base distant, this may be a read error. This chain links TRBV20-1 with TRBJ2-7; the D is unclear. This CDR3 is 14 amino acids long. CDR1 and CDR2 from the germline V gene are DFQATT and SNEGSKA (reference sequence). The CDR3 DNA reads TGCAGTGCCCTAACCCCTATGAGCTCCTACGAGCAGCACTTC. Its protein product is CSALTPMSSYEQHF.

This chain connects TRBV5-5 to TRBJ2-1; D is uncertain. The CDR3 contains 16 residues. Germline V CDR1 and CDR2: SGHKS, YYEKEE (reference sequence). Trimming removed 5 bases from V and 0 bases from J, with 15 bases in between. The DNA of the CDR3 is TGTGCCAGCAGGACCGAATCGACGAGCTCCTACAATGAGCAGTTCTTC. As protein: CASRTESTSSYNEQFF.

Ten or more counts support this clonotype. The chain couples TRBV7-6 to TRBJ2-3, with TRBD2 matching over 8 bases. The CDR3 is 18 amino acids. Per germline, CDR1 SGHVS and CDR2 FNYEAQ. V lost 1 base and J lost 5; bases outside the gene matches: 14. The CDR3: CASSLGSGGYRYQDTQYF. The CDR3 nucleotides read TGTGCCAGCAGCTTAGGAAGCGGGGGCTACCGATATCAAGATACGCAGTATTTT.

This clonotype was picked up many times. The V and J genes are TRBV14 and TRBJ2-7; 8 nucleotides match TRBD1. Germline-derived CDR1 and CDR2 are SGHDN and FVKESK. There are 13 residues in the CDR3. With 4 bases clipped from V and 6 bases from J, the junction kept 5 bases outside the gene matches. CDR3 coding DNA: TGTGCCAGCAGCCTCAGGGGGCTCTCCGAGCAGTACTTC. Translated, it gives CASSLRGLSEQYF.

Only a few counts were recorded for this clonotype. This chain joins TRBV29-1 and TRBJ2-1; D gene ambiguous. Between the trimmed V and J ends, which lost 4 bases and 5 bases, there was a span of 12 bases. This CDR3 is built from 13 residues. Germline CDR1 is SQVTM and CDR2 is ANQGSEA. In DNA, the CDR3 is TGCAGCGTTGTTTCCAGGAATAACAATGAGCAGTTCTTC. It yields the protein CSVVSRNNNEQFF.

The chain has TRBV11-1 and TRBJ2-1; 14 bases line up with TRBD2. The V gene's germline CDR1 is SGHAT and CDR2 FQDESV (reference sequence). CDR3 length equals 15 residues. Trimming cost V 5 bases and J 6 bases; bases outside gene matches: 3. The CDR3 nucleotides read TGTGCCAGCAGCATCGGGACTAGCGGGAGCAATGAGCAGTTCTTC. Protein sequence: CASSIGTSGSNEQFF.

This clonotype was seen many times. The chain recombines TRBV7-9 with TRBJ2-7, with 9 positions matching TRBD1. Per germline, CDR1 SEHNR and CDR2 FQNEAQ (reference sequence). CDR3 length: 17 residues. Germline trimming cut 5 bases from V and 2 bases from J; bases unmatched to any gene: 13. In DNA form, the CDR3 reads TGTGCCAGCAGCCAACGTTTTACGGACAGGGGAACCTACGAGCAGTACTTC. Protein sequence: CASSQRFTDRGTYEQYF.

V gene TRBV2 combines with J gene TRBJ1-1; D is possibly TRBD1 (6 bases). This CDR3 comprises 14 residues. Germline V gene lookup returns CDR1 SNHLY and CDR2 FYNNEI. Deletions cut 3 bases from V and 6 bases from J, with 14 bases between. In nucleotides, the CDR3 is TGTGCCAGCAGTGAGCGGGACACTAGCCCTGAAGCTTTCTTT. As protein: CASSERDTSPEAFF.

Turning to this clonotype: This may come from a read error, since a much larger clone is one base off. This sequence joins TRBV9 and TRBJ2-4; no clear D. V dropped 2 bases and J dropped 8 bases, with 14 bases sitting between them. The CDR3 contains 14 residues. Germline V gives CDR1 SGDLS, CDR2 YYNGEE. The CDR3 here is CASSVDGLSDIQYF. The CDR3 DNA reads TGTGCCAGCAGCGTCGATGGCCTCTCTGACATTCAGTACTTC.

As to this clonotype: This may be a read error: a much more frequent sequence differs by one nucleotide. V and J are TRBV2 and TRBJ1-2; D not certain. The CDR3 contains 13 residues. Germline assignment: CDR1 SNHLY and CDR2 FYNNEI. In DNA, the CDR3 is TGTGCCAGCAGTGAAGCAGCTAACTATGACTACACCTTC. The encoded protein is CASSEAANYDYTF.

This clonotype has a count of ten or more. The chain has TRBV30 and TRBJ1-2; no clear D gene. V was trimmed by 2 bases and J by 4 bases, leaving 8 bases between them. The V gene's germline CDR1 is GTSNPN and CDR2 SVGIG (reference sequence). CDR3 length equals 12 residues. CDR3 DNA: TGTGCCTGGAGTTATTCGTCCTATGGCTACACCTTC. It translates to CAWSYSSYGYTF.

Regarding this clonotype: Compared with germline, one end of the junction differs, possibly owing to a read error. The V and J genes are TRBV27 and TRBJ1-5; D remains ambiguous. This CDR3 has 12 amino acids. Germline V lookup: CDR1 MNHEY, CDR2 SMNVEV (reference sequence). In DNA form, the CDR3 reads TGTGCCCGCAGTCTCAGCAATCAGCCCCAGCATTTT. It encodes CARSLSNQPQHF.

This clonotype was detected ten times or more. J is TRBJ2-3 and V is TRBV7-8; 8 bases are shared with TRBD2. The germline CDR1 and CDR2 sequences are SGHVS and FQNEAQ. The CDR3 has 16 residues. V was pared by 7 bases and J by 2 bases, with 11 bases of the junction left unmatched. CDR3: CASKRGGRSTTDTQYF. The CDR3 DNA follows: TGTGCCAGCAAACGGGGGGGCAGGTCGACCACAGATACGCAGTATTTT. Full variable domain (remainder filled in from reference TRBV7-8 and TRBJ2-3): GAGVSQSPRYKVAKRGQDVALRCDPISGHVSLFWYQQALGQGPEFLTYFQNEAQLDKSGLPSDRFFAERPEGSVSTLKIQRTQQEDSAVYLCASKRGGRSTTDTQYFGPGTRLTVL.

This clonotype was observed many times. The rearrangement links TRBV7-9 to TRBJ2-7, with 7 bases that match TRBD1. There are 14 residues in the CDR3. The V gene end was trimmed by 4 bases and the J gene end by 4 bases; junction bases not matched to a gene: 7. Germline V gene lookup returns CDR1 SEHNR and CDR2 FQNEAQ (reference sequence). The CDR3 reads CASSSLEQGYEQYF. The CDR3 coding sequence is TGTGCCAGCAGCTCGTTGGAACAGGGGTACGAGCAGTACTTC. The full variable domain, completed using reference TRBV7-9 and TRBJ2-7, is DTGVSQNPRHKITKRGQNVTFRCDPISEHNRLYWYRQTLGQGPEFLTYFQNEAQLEKSRLLSDRFSAERPKGSFSTLEIQRTEQGDSAMYLCASSSLEQGYEQYFGPGTRLTVT.

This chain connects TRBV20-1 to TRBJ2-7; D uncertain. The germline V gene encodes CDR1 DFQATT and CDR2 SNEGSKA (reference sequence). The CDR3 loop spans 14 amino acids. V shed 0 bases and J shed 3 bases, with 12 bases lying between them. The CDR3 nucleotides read TGCAGTGCTAGAGATCTAACTGGATACTACGAGCAGTACTTC. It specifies CSARDLTGYYEQYF.

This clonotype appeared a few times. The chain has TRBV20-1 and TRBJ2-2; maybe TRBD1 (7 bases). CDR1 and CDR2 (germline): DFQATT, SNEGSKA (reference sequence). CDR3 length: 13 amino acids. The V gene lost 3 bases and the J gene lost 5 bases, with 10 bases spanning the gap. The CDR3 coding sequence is TGCAGTGCTAGTTCAGGGGGGACCGGGGAGCTGTTTTTT. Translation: CSASSGGTGELFF.

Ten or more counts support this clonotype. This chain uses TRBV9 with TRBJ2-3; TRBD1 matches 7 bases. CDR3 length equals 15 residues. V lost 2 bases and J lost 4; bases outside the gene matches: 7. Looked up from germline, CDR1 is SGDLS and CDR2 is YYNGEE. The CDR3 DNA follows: TGTGCCAGCAGCGTCAGGGGGATCGATCCAGATACGCAGTATTTT. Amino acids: CASSVRGIDPDTQYF.

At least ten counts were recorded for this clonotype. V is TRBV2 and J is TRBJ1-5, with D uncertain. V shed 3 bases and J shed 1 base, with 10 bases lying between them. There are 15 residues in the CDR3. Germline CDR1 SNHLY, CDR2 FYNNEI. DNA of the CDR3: TGTGCCAGCAGTGACGGCCAGTGGAGCAATCAGCCCCAGCATTTT. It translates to CASSDGQWSNQPQHF.

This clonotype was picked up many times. Here the CDR3 DNA reads TGTGCCAGCAGCCCGGGACAGGTCCAAGAGACCCAGTACTTC. Protein sequence: CASSPGQVQETQYF. The chain recombines TRBV5-6 with TRBJ2-5; 8 bases agree with TRBD1. CDR1 is SGHDT, CDR2 YYEEEE, per germline. The CDR3 is made up of 14 amino acids. V lost 4 bases, J lost 1 base, and 3 bases stayed unmatched. Full variable domain (outside the CDR3, taken from reference TRBV5-6 and TRBJ2-5): DAGVTQSPTHLIKTRGQQVTLRCSPKSGHDTVSWYQQALGQGPQFIFQYYEEEERQRGNFPDRFSGHQFPNYSSELNVNALLLGDSALYLCASSPGQVQETQYFGPGTRLLVL.

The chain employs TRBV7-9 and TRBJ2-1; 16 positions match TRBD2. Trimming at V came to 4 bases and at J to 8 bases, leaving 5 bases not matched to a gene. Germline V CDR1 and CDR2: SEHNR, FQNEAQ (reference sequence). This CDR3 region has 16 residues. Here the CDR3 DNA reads TGTGCCAGCAGCTCGGGACTAGCGGGAGGGCCGGATGAGCAGTTCTTC. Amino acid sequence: CASSSGLAGGPDEQFF.

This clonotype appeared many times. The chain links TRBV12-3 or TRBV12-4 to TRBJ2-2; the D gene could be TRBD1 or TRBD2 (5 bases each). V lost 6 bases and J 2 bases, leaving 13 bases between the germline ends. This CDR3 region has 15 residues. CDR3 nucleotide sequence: TGTGCCAGCAGGTTGACCGGGACCAACACCGGGGAGCTGTTTTTT. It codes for CASRLTGTNTGELFF.

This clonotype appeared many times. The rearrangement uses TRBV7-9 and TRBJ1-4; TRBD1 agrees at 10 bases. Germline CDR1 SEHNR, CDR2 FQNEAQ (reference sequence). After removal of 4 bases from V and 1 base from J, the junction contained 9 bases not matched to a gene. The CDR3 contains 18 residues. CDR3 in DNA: TGTGCCAGCAGCTATCCGGGACAGGGGTTCGAAACTAATGAAAAACTGTTTTTT. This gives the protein CASSYPGQGFETNEKLFF.

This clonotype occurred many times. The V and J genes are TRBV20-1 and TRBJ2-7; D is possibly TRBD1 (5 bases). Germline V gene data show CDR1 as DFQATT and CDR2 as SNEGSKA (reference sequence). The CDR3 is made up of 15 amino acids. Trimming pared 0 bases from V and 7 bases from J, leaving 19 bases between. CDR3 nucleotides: TGCAGTGCTAGAGATGACAGTCGCCCGTCGGATGAGCAGTACTTC. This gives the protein CSARDDSRPSDEQYF.